This TCR beta chain was obtained from a study of T cells in Graves' hyperthyroidism and ophthalmopathy. The germline CDR1 and CDR2 sequences are GTSNPN and SVGIG (reference sequence). The CDR3 is 14 residues long. Patients showing uncontrolled infection, other autoimmune disease, pregnancy or lactation were ineligible. RNA transcripts served as the template for amplifying TCR beta CDR3 regions. The TCR CDR3 was amplified in a first-round RT-PCR using the HTBI primer set. TCRdb reprocessed the multiplex PCR reads via MiXCR and lists one record per CDR3 protein. The sample includes hundreds of thousands of distinct CDR3 sequences, less than 20% of them seen just once. A note on this clonotype: Antigen: not known. A much bigger clone sits one base away, suggesting this may be a read error.

Findings and caveats of the study: The blood repertoire included most of the expanded thyroid clonotypes above 0.001. Prediction of ophthalmopathy progression came a median roughly 6.4 months pre-onset.

The chain has TRBV30 and TRBJ1-2; the D gene is possibly TRBD1 (6 bases). Sequencing was done on a sample of blood. This receptor was taken from a man aged 35 to 55 with Graves' ophthalmopathy. CDR3: CAWSVPGQLYGCTF. The CDR3 DNA sequence: TGTGCCTGGAGTGTCCCCGGACAGCTATATGGCTGCACCTTC.